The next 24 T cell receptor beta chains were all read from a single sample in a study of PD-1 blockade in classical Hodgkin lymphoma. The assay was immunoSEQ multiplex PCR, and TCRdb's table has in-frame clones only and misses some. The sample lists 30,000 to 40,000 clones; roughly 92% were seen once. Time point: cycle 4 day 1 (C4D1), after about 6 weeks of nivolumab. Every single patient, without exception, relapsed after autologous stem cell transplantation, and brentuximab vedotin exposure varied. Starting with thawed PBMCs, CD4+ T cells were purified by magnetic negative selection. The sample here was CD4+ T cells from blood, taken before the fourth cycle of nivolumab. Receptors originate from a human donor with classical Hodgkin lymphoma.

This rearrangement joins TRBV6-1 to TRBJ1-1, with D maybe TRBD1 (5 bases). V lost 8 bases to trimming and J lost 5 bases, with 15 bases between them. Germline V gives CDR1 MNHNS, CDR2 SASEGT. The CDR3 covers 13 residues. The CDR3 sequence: CASGQGRGTEAFF. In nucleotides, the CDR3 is TGTGCCAGCGGGCAGGGACGAGGAACTGAAGCTTTCTTT.

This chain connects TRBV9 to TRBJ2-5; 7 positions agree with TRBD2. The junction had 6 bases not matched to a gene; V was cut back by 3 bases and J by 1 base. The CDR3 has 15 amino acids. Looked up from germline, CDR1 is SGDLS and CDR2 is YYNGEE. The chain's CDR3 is CASSESTSVQETQYF. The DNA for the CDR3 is TGTGCCAGCAGCGAATCAACTAGCGTCCAAGAGACCCAGTACTTC.

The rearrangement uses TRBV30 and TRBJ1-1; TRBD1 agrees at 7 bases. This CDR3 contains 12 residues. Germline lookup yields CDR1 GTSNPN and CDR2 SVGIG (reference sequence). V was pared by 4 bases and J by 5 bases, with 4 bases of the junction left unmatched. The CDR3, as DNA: TGTGCCTGGATATCAGGGGGGACTGAAGCTTTCTTT. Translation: CAWISGGTEAFF.

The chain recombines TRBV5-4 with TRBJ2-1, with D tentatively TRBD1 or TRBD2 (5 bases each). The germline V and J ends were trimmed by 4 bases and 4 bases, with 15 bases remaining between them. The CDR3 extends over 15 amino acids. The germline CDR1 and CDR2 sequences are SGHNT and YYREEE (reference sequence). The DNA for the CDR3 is TGTGCCAGCAGCCGTGAGGGGTTCGCTTACAATGAGCAGTTCTTC. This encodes CASSREGFAYNEQFF.

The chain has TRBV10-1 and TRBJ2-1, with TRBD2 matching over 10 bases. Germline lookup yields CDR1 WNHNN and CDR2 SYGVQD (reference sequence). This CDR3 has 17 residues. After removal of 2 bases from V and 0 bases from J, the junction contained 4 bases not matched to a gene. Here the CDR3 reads CASSEQRLAGSYNEQFF. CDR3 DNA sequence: TGCGCCAGCAGTGAGCAAAGACTAGCGGGCTCCTACAATGAGCAGTTCTTC.

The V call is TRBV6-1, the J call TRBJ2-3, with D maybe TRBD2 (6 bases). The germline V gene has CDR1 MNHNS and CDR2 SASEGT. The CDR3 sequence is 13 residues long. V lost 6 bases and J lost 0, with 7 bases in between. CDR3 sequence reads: CASRDYSTDTQYF. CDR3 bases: TGTGCCAGCAGGGACTATAGCACAGATACGCAGTATTTT.

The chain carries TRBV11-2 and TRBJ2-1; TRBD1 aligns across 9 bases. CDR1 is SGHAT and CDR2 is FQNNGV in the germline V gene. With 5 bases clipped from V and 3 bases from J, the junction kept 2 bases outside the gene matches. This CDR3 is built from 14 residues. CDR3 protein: CASSGQGFYNEQFF. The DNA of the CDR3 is TGTGCCAGCAGCGGACAGGGGTTCTACAATGAGCAGTTCTTC.

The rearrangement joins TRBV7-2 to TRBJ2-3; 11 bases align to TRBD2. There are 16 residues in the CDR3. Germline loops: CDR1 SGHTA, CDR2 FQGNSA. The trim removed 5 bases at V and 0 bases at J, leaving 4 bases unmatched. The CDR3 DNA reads TGTGCCAGCAGCCGTAGCGGGAGGGGTAGCACAGATACGCAGTATTTT. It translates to CASSRSGRGSTDTQYF.

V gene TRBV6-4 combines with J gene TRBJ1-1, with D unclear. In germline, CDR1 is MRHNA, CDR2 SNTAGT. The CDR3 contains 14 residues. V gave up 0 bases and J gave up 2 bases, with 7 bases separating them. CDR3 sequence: CASSDSAGNTEAFF. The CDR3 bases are TGTGCCAGCAGTGACTCAGCGGGAAACACTGAAGCTTTCTTT.

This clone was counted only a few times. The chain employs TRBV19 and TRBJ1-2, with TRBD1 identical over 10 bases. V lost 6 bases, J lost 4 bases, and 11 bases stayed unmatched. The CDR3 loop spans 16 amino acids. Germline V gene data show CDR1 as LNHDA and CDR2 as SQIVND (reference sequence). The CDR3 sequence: CASRHPGQGPGYGYTF. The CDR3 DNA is TGTGCCAGTAGGCATCCGGGACAGGGGCCTGGCTATGGCTACACCTTC. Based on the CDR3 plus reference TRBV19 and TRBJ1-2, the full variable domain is DGGITQSPKYLFRKEGQNVTLSCEQNLNHDAMYWYRQDPGQGLRLIYYSQIVNDFQKGDIAEGYSVSREKKESFPLTVTSAQKNPTAFYLCASRHPGQGPGYGYTFGSGTRLTVV.

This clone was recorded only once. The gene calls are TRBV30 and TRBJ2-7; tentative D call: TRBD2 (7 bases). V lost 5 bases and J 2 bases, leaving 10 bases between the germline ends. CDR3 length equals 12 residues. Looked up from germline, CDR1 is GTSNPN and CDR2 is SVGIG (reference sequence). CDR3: CAWAGAPYEQYF. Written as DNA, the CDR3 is TGTGCCTGGGCGGGGGCCCCCTACGAGCAGTACTTC.

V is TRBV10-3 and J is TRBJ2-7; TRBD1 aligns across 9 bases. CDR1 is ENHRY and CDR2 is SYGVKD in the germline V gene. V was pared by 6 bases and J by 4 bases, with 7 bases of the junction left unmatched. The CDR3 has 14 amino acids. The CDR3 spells CAISPTGGPYEQYF. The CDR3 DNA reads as TGTGCCATCAGCCCGACAGGGGGACCTTACGAGCAGTACTTC.

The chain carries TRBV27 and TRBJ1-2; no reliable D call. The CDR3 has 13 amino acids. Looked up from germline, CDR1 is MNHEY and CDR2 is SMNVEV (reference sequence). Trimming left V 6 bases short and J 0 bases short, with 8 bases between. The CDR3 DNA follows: TGTGCCAGCAGCCCATGGGCTAACTATGGCTACACCTTC. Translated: CASSPWANYGYTF.

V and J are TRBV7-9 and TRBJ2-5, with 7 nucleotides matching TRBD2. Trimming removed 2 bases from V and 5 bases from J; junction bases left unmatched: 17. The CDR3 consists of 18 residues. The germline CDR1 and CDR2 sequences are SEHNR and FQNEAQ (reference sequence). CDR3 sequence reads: CASSLISLGRGSGETQYF. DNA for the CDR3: TGTGCCAGCAGCTTAATCTCTCTGGGGCGGGGGTCGGGGGAGACCCAGTACTTC.

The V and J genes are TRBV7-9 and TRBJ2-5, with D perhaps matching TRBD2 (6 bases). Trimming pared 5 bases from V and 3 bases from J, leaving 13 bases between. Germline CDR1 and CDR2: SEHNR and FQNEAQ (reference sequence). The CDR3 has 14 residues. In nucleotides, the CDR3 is TGTGCCAGCAGCCACGCGGGATTAAAAGAGACCCAGTACTTC. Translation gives CASSHAGLKETQYF.

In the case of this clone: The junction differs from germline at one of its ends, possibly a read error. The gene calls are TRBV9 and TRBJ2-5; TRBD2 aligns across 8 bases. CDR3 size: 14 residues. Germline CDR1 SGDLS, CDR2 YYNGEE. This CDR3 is CASSNGMSGTSSHF. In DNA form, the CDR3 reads TGTGCCAGCAGCAATGGAATGTCCGGGACTAGTTCCCACTTC.

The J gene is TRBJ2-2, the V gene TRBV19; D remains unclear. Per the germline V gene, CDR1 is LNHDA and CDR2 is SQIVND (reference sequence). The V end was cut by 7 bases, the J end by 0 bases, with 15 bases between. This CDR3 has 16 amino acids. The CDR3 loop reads CASTLQSAPNTGELFF. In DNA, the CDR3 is TGTGCCAGTACCCTTCAGTCGGCGCCGAACACCGGGGAGCTGTTTTTT. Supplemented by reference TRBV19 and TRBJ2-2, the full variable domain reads DGGITQSPKYLFRKEGQNVTLSCEQNLNHDAMYWYRQDPGQGLRLIYYSQIVNDFQKGDIAEGYSVSREKKESFPLTVTSAQKNPTAFYLCASTLQSAPNTGELFFGEGSRLTVL.

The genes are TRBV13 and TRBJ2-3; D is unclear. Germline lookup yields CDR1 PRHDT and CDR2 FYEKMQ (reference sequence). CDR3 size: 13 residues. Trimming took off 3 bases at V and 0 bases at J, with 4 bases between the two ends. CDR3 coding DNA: TGTGCCAGCAGCTTCGGTAGCACAGATACGCAGTATTTT. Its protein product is CASSFGSTDTQYF.

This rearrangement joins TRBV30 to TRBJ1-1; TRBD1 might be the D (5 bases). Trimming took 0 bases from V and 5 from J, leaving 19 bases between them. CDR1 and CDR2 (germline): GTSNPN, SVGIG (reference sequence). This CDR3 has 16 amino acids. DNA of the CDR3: TGTGCCTGGAGTGTACGTCCCTCATTGGCAGGGACTGAAGCTTTCTTT. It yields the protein CAWSVRPSLAGTEAFF.

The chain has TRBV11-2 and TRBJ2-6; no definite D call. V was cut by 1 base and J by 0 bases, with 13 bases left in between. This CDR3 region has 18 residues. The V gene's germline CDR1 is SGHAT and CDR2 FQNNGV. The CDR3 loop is CASSLAGRRNSGANVLTF. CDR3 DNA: TGTGCCAGCAGCTTAGCAGGAAGAAGGAACTCTGGGGCCAACGTCCTGACTTTC.

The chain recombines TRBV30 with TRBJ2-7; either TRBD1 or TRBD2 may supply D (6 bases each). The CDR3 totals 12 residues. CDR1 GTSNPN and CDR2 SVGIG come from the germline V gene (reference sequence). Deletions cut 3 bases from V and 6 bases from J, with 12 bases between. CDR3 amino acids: CAWSGRGGEQYF. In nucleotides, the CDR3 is TGTGCCTGGAGCGGGAGAGGGGGCGAGCAGTACTTC. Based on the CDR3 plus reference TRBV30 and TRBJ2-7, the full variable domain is SQTIHQWPATLVQPVGSPLSLECTVEGTSNPNLYWYRQAAGRGLQLLFYSVGIGQISSEVPQNLSASRPQDRQFILSSKKLLLSDSGFYLCAWSGRGGEQYFGPGTRLTVT.

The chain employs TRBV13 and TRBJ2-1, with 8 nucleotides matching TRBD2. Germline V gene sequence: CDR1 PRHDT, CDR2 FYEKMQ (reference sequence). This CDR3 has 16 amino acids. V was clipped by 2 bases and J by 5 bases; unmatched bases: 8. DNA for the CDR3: TGTGCCAGCAGCTTACTAGCGGGCCTTTCTAACAATGAGCAGTTCTTC. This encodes CASSLLAGLSNNEQFF.

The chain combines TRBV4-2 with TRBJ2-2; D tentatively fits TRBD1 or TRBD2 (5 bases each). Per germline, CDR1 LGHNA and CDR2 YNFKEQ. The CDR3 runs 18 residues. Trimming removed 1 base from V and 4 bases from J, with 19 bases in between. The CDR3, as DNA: TGTGCCAGCAGCCAAGCTGGGGCCAAGCGGAAGTTCACCGGGGAGCTGTTTTTT. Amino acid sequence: CASSQAGAKRKFTGELFF.

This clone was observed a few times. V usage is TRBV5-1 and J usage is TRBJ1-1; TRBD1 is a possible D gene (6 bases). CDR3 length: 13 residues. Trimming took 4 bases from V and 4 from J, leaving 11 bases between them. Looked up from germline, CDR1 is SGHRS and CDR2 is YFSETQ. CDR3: CASSQGHSTEAFF. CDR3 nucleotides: TGCGCCAGCAGCCAGGGACATTCCACTGAAGCTTTCTTT.